Reported below is one TCR beta chain. Its antigen is unidentified. Germline V gene sequence: CDR1 SGHVS, CDR2 FNYEAQ. The CDR3 has 18 residues. The V gene lost 5 bases and the J gene lost 0 bases, with 23 bases spanning the gap. This sample was included in a study of cytomegalovirus exposure and HLA in healthy donors. General study findings and limits: Most sequenced TCRs were rare (though some public TCRs occurred in many donors).

TCRdb's copy holds only in-frame clones and misses some; the assay was immunoSEQ multiplex PCR. Of around 150,000 clones in the sample, 90% to 95% were seen once. The J gene is TRBJ2-7, the V gene TRBV7-6; D may be TRBD2 (5 bases). This receptor was identified in a man younger than 35 in good health and CMV-seronegative. The sample consisted of PBMCs. The CDR3 DNA sequence: TGTGCCAGCAGCCTCTTCTCGGGGTGCACTACAAGCTCCTACGAGCAGTACGTC. This encodes CASSLFSGCTTSSYEQYV.